The 7 T cell receptor beta chains given below trace back to one sample, sequenced in a study of blood T cell repertoires in COVID-19. Here immunoSEQ multiplex PCR was the method, and the copy in TCRdb shows in-frame clones only, minus some. This table holds some 200,000 clones, 86% found once. Sequencing input: peripheral blood. These receptor sequences come from a woman aged 60-75 years with COVID-19, enrolled during active disease.

The chain couples TRBV7-2 to TRBJ1-5, with a weak D call TRBD1 (5 bases). The CDR3 is made up of 15 amino acids. The ends were cut back, 5 bases at V and 0 bases at J, with 11 bases in the middle. Germline V lookup: CDR1 SGHTA, CDR2 FQGNSA. This CDR3 is CASSPGGTSNQPQHF. The CDR3 DNA sequence: TGTGCCAGCAGCCCCGGGGGGACTAGCAATCAGCCCCAGCATTTT.

The chain is built from TRBV3-1 (or the pseudogene TRBV3-2) and TRBJ1-5, with a weak D call TRBD1 (5 bases). V lost 2 bases and J lost 0, with 14 bases in between. This CDR3 has 17 amino acids. CDR1 is LGHDT, CDR2 YNNKEL, per germline (reference sequence). The CDR3 region has the DNA TGTGCCAGCAGCCAAACAAAAGGACATTATAGCAATCAGCCCCAGCATTTT. It specifies CASSQTKGHYSNQPQHF.

This clone has a handful of counts. This chain connects TRBV4-2 to TRBJ1-2, with 8 bases that match TRBD1. In germline, CDR1 is LGHNA, CDR2 YNFKEQ. The CDR3 spans 15 residues. V was clipped by 1 base and J by 4 bases; unmatched bases: 5. CDR3 protein: CASSQVGDRTYGYTF. In DNA form, the CDR3 reads TGTGCCAGCAGCCAAGTCGGGGACAGGACCTATGGCTACACCTTC.

The chain employs TRBV3-1 (or the pseudogene TRBV3-2) and TRBJ1-1; D uncertain. CDR1 and CDR2 (germline): LGHDT, YNNKEL (reference sequence). Trimming took 9 bases from V and 4 from J, leaving 12 bases between them. The CDR3 covers 12 residues. Written as DNA, the CDR3 is TGTGCCAGTAACCGGGCGGGCACTGAAGCTTTCTTT. It codes for CASNRAGTEAFF.

This clone was observed once. The rearrangement joins TRBV5-6 to TRBJ2-2; 10 bases line up with TRBD1. This CDR3 has 13 amino acids. J was trimmed by 5 bases and V by 7 bases; bases with no gene match: 2. Germline V gene sequence: CDR1 SGHDT, CDR2 YYEEEE. The DNA of the CDR3 is TGTGCCAGCCGGACAGGGGGGACCGGGGAGCTGTTTTTT. Its protein is CASRTGGTGELFF.

The chain joins TRBV24-1 to TRBJ2-7, with 7 nucleotides matching TRBD1. The J segment lost 4 bases and the V segment lost 2 bases, leaving 7 bases of the junction unmatched. The CDR3 runs to 15 residues. Germline V gives CDR1 KGHDR, CDR2 SFDVKD. The CDR3 here is CATSDSRQGRYEQYF. CDR3 in DNA: TGTGCCACCAGTGATTCAAGACAGGGAAGGTACGAGCAGTACTTC.

The rearrangement uses TRBV14 and TRBJ1-4; D is possibly TRBD1 (5 bases). Trimming pared 3 bases from V and 7 bases from J, leaving 18 bases between. Germline loops: CDR1 SGHDN, CDR2 FVKESK. The CDR3 sequence is 16 residues long. CDR3 in amino acids: CASSQRINRRGEKLFF. The CDR3 nucleotides are TGTGCCAGCAGCCAGAGGATAAACAGGCGGGGTGAAAAACTGTTTTTT.